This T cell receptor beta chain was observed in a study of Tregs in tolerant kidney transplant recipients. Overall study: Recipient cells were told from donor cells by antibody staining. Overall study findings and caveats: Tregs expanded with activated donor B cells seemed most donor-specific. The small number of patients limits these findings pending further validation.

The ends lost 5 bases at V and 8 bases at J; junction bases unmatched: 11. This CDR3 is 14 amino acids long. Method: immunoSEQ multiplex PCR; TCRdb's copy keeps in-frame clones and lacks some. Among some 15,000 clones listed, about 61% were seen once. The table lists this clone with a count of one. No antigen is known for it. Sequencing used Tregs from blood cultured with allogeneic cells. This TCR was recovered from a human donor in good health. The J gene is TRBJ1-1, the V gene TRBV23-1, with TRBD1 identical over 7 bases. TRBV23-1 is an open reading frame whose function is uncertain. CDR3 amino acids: CASSNRQGGWEAFF. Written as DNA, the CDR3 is TGCGCCAGCAGTAATAGACAGGGAGGTTGGGAAGCTTTCTTT.